The 2 T cell receptor beta chains reported below all come from one sample, sequenced in a study of blood T cells in healthy people across ages (dated by TCRdb to about 2015). Library creation used 5' RACE. Sequencing relied on an Illumina HiSeq 2500. A second roughly 6 to 11 cycle PCR used a sample-barcoded 5' primer and a J-beta primer mix. The public reads were quality trimmed at Q25 with fastp and then assembled into clones with MiXCR by TCRdb, keeping productive beta chains. Under each unique CDR3 protein, matching rows form one entry showing the most common genes and DNA. This sample comprises some 800,000 distinct CDR3 sequences, under 45% of them detected only once. The top ten clonotypes cover about a fifth of the sample. The sample comprised blood. The receptors originated from a man aged 60 to 69 in good health.

The chain carries TRBV11-2 and TRBJ2-5; 9 positions match TRBD2. The CDR3 runs 17 residues. J lost 11 bases, V lost 1 base, and 17 bases had no gene match. CDR1 is SGHAT, CDR2 FQNNGV, per germline. CDR3 sequence: CASSLVGGASGTNEQYF. The CDR3 nucleotides read TGTGCCAGCAGCTTAGTAGGGGGGGCTAGCGGGACCAATGAGCAGTACTTC. Full variable domain (rest looked up from reference TRBV11-2 and TRBJ2-5): EAGVAQSPRYKIIEKRQSVAFWCNPISGHATLYWYQQILGQGPKLLIQFQNNGVVDDSQLPKDRFSAERLKGVDSTLKIQPAKLEDSAVYLCASSLVGGASGTNEQYFGPGTRLLVL.

This chain uses TRBV18 with TRBJ2-5; D unresolved. Germline CDR1 is KGHSH and CDR2 is LQKENI. The CDR3 totals 14 residues. Trimming left V 0 bases short and J 7 bases short, with 12 bases between. CDR3 nucleotide sequence: TGTGCCAGCTCACCACCCGGCAGCCCGTGGACCCAGTACTTC. As protein: CASSPPGSPWTQYF.